Each of the 12 T cell receptor beta chains below was sequenced from the same sample in a study of shared clonotypes between healthy human individuals. It was CD45RO-negative cells, positively selected for CCR7, that made up naive CD8 cells, with terminally differentiated effector memory CD45RA+ cells excluded. Data came from immunoSEQ multiplex PCR; TCRdb stores just in-frame clones and leaves some out. The sample has about 2.1 million clones; 90% to 95% are singletons. Sequencing was done on a sample of naive CD8+ T cells from PBMCs. The receptors come from a man aged 18 to 30 in good health. Some clones in this sample may be carry-over from other donors' samples.

This chain links TRBV9 with TRBJ1-2; D is ambiguous. The CDR3 runs 13 residues. Germline CDR1 reads SGDLS; CDR2 reads YYNGEE. V lost 4 bases and J 7 bases, leaving 14 bases between the germline ends. The CDR3 DNA sequence: TGTGCCAGCAGCCCGCCAACCTTGGGTGGCTACACCTTC. The encoded protein is CASSPPTLGGYTF.

The chain couples TRBV5-4 to TRBJ1-2; a weak D match, TRBD1 (5 bases). V was trimmed by 2 bases and J by 7 bases, leaving 9 bases between them. The germline CDR1 and CDR2 sequences are SGHNT and YYREEE (reference sequence). The CDR3 is 12 residues long. CDR3 bases: TGTGCCAGCAGCTTCGACAGAGTTGGCTACACCTTC. Protein product: CASSFDRVGYTF.

This chain uses TRBV11-1 with TRBJ2-1; weak D call: TRBD2 (5 bases). Germline CDR1 SGHAT, CDR2 FQDESV (reference sequence). V gave up 3 bases and J gave up 4 bases, with 19 bases separating them. This CDR3 spans 17 amino acids. The CDR3 DNA reads TGTGCCAGCAGCTTTGGTGGCGGGCGGTCCCATTACAATGAGCAGTTCTTC. This encodes CASSFGGGRSHYNEQFF.

The chain joins TRBV2 to TRBJ2-7, with 7 positions matching TRBD2. CDR1 is SNHLY, CDR2 FYNNEI, per germline. This CDR3 spans 15 amino acids. V shed 4 bases, J shed 1 base, and the junction held 7 bases outside the gene matches. CDR3 loop: CASSAGGLPSYEQYF. The CDR3 DNA sequence: TGTGCCAGCAGTGCGGGGGGACTACCGTCCTACGAGCAGTACTTC.

The chain recombines TRBV11-1 with TRBJ2-1, with 8 nucleotides matching TRBD2. The CDR3 totals 18 residues. J was trimmed by 7 bases and V by 1 base; bases with no gene match: 15. The germline V gene has CDR1 SGHAT and CDR2 FQDESV (reference sequence). This CDR3 reads CASSLGAAGEGLWNEQFF. The CDR3 DNA sequence: TGTGCCAGCAGCTTAGGAGCAGCGGGAGAGGGTCTATGGAATGAGCAGTTCTTC.

In regard to this clone: Other DNA sequences from this sample encode an identical CDR3 as well. V usage is TRBV28 and J usage is TRBJ2-7; the D is unclear. The V end lost 1 base, the J end lost 0 bases, and 7 bases lay between the germline ends. This CDR3 has 14 amino acids. From germline, CDR1 is MDHEN and CDR2 SYDVKM. The CDR3 region has the DNA TGTGCCAGCAGTTTATTGAGGAGCTCCTACGAGCAGTACTTC. Protein sequence: CASSLLRSSYEQYF.

This chain connects TRBV18 to TRBJ2-1; D gene ambiguous. Germline V gives CDR1 KGHSH, CDR2 LQKENI. This CDR3 comprises 11 residues. Trimming removed 6 bases from V and 8 bases from J, with 8 bases in between. The CDR3 DNA sequence: TGTGCCAGCTCCTCTACCGATGAGCAGTTCTTC. This codes for CASSSTDEQFF. The full variable domain, with the rest looked up from reference TRBV18 and TRBJ2-1, is NAGVMQNPRHLVRRRGQEARLRCSPMKGHSHVYWYRQLPEEGLKFMVYLQKENIIDESGMPKERFSAEFPKEGPSILRIQQVVRGDSAAYFCASSSTDEQFFGPGTRLTVL.

The V call is TRBV6-5, the J call TRBJ1-2, with D unclear. V was shortened by 8 bases and J by 4 bases, with 11 bases between the two germline ends. The CDR3 loop spans 12 amino acids. Germline V lookup: CDR1 MNHEY, CDR2 SVGAGI. CDR3 loop: CASSGLGYGYTF. The CDR3 bases are TGTGCCAGCTCTGGGCTTGGCTATGGCTACACCTTC.

The V call is TRBV4-2, the J call TRBJ2-7, with 10 bases matching TRBD2. Germline lookup yields CDR1 LGHNA and CDR2 YNFKEQ. Losses at the gene ends were 0 bases for V and 4 bases for J; bases not matched to a gene: 3. The CDR3 has 15 residues. CDR3 amino acids: CASSQDEREGYEQYF. DNA of the CDR3: TGTGCCAGCAGCCAAGATGAGCGGGAGGGTTACGAGCAGTACTTC.

This chain links TRBV28 with TRBJ2-1; D is uncertain. Germline V lookup: CDR1 MDHEN, CDR2 SYDVKM. This CDR3 comprises 12 residues. Trimming cost V 6 bases and J 10 bases, with 13 bases left between them. The CDR3 region has the DNA TGTGCCAGCAGCCCCGTGGCGGACGAGCAGTTCTTC. Its translation is CASSPVADEQFF.

V and J are TRBV28 and TRBJ2-5, with TRBD2 matching over 10 bases. J was trimmed by 4 bases and V by 3 bases; bases with no gene match: 5. The CDR3 is 15 residues long. From germline, CDR1 is MDHEN and CDR2 SYDVKM. Here the CDR3 reads CASSFLAGVRETQYF. The CDR3, as DNA: TGTGCCAGCAGTTTCCTAGCGGGAGTGAGAGAGACCCAGTACTTC.

The chain recombines TRBV4-1 with TRBJ2-1; 11 nucleotides match TRBD2. The V gene's germline CDR1 is MGHRA and CDR2 YSYEKL. CDR3 length: 15 residues. V was pared by 0 bases and J by 10 bases, with 5 bases of the junction left unmatched. CDR3 sequence (DNA): TGCGCCAGCAGCCAAGATAGTCCTAGCGGGGGGGAGCAGTTCTTC. Amino acids: CASSQDSPSGGEQFF.